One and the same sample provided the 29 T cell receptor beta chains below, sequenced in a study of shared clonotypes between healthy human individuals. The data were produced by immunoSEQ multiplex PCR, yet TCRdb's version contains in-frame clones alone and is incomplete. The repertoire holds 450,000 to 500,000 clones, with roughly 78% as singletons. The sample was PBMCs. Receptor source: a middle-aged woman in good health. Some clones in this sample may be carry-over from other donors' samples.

The CDR3 DNA reads TGTGCCAGCAGCCTCTACCCCTACGAGCAGTACTTC. The encoded protein is CASSLYPYEQYF. The chain uses TRBV7-2 and TRBJ2-7; D is ambiguous. V shed 5 bases and J shed 2 bases, with 7 bases lying between them. The CDR3 runs 12 residues. The germline V gene has CDR1 SGHTA and CDR2 FQGNSA. Drawing the rest from reference TRBV7-2 and TRBJ2-7, the complete variable domain is GAGVSQSPSNKVTEKGKDVELRCDPISGHTALYWYRQSLGQGLEFLIYFQGNSAPDKSGLPSDRFSAERTGGSVSTLTIQRTQQEDSAVYLCASSLYPYEQYFGPGTRLTVT.

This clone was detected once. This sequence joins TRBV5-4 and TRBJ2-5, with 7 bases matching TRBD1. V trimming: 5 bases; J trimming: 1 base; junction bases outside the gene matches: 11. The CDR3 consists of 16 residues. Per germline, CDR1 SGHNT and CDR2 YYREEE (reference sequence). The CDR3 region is CASRYSIRDSQETQYF. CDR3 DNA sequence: TGTGCCAGCAGATACTCTATTCGGGACAGCCAAGAGACCCAGTACTTC.

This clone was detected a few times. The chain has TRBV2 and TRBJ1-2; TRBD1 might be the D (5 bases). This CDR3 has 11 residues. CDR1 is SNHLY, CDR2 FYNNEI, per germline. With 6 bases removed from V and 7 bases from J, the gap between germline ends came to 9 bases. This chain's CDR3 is CASSQGGGYTF. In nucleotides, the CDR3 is TGTGCCAGCAGCCAGGGCGGTGGCTACACCTTC. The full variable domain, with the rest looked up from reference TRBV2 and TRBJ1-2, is EPEVTQTPSHQVTQMGQEVILRCVPISNHLYFYWYRQILGQKVEFLVSFYNNEISEKSEIFDDQFSVERPDGSNFTLKIRSTKLEDSAMYFCASSQGGGYTFGSGTRLTVV.

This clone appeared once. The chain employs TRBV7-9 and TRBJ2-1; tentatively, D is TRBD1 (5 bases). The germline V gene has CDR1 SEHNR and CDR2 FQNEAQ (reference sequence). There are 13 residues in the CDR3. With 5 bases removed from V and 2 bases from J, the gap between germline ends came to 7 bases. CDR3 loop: CASSLTAYNEQFF. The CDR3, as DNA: TGTGCCAGCAGCCTGACAGCCTACAATGAGCAGTTCTTC.

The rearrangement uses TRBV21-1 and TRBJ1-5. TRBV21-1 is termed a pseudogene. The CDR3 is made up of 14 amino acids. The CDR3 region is CASSKGPLGLAQHF. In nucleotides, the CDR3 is TGTGCCAGCAGCAAAGGACCCTTAGGGTTGGCCCAGCATTTT.

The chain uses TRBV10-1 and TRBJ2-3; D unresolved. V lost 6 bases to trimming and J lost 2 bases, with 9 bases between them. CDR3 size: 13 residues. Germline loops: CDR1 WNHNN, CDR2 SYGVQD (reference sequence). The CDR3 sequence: CASSRAFTDTQYF. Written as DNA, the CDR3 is TGCGCCAGCAGCCGGGCCTTCACAGATACGCAGTATTTT.

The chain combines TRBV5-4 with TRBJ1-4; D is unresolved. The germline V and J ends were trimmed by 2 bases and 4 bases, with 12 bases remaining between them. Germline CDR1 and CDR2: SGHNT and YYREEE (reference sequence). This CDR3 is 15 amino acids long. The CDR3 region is CASSFKEPGNEKLFF. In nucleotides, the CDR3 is TGTGCCAGCAGCTTCAAGGAGCCGGGTAATGAAAAACTGTTTTTT.

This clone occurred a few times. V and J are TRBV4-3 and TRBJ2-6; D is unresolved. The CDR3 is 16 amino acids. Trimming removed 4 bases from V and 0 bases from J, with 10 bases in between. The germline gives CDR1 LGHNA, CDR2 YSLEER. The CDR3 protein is CASSPTSASGANVLTF. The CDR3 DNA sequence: TGCGCCAGCAGCCCAACTTCAGCCTCTGGGGCCAACGTCCTGACTTTC.

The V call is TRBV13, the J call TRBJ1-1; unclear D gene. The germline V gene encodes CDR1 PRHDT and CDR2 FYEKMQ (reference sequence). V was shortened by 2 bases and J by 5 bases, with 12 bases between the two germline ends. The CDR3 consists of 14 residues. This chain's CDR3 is CASSLRAPGTEAFF. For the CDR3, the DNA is TGTGCCAGCAGCTTACGGGCCCCGGGGACTGAAGCTTTCTTT.

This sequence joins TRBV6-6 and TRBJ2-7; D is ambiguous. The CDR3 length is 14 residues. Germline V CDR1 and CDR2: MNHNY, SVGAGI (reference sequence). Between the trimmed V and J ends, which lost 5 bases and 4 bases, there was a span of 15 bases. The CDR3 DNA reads TGTGCCAGCAGTATTACCCAAGGTGGGTACGAGCAGTACTTC. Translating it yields CASSITQGGYEQYF.

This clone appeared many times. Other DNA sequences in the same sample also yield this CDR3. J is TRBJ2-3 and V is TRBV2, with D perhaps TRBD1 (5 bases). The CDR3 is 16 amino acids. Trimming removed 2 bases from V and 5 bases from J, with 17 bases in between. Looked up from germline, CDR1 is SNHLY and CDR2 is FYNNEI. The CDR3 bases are TGTGCCAGCAGTGAAAGGGCTTCCCAGCAGGGAGATACGCAGTATTTT. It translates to CASSERASQQGDTQYF.

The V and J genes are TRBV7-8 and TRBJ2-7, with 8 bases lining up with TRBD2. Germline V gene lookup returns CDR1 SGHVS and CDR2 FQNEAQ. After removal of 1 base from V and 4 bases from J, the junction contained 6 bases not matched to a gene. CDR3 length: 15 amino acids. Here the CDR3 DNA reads TGTGCCAGCAGCTTAGGTGTCGGGGGGGGATACGAGCAGTACTTC. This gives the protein CASSLGVGGGYEQYF.

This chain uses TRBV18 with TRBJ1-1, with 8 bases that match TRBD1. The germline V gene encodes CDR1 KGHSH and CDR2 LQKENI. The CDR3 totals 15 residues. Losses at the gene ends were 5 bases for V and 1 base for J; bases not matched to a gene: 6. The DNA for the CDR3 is TGTGCCAGCTCAGACAGGGGAAGTTGGAACACTGAAGCTTTCTTT. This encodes CASSDRGSWNTEAFF.

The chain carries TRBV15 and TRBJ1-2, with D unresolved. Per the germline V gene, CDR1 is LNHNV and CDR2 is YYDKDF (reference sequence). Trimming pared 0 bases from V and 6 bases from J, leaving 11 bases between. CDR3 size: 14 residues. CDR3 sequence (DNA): TGTGCCACCAGCAGAGACAGATTTGTGGATGGCTACACCTTC. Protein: CATSRDRFVDGYTF.

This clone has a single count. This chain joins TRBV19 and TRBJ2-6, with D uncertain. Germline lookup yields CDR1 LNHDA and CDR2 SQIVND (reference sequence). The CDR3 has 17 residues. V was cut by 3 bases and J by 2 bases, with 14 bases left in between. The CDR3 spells CASSISLLSPGANVLTF. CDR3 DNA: TGTGCCAGTAGTATTAGTCTCCTCTCCCCTGGGGCCAACGTCCTGACTTTC.

The CDR3 loop reads CASTRGGQGKNIQYF. CDR3 coding DNA: TGTGCCAGCACCCGCGGGGGACAGGGGAAAAACATTCAGTACTTC. This chain connects TRBV5-4 to TRBJ2-4; 10 bases agree with TRBD1. Germline CDR1 reads SGHNT; CDR2 reads YYREEE (reference sequence). This CDR3 has 15 amino acids. Losses at the gene ends were 6 bases for V and 4 bases for J; bases not matched to a gene: 7.

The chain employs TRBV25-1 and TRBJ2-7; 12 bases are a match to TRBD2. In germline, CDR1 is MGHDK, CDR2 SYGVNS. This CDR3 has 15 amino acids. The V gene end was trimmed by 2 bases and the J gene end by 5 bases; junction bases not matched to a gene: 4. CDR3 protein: CASSEGLAGFDEQYF. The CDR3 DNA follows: TGTGCCAGCAGTGAAGGACTAGCGGGATTCGACGAGCAGTACTTC.

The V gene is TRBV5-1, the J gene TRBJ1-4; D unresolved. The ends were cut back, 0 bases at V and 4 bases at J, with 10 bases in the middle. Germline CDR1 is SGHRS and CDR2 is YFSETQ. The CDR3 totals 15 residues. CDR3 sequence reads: CASSLDAGDNEKLFF. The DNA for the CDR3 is TGCGCCAGCAGCTTGGATGCAGGAGATAATGAAAAACTGTTTTTT.

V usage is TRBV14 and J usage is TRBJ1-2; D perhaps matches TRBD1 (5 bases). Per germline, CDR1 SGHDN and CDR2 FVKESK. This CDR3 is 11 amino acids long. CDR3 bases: TGTGGTAGGTCGGGGGGCTATGGCTACACCTTC. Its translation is CGRSGGYGYTF.

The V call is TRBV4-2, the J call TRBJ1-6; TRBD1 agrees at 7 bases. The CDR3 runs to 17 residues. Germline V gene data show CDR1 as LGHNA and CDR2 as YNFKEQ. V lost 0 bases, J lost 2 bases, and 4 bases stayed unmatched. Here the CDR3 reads CASSQDLDRAYNSPLHF. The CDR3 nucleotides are TGTGCCAGCAGCCAAGATCTTGACAGGGCCTATAATTCACCCCTCCACTTT.

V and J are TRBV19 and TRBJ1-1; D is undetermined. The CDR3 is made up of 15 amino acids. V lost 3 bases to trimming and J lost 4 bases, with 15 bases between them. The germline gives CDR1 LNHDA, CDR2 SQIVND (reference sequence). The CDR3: CASSMRALESTEAFF. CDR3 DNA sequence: TGTGCCAGTAGTATGCGGGCCCTAGAGAGCACTGAAGCTTTCTTT.

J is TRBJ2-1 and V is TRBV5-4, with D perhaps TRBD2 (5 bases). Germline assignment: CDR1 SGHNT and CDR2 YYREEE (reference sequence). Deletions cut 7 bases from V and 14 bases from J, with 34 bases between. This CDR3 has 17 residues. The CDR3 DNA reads TGTGCCAGCGCAACATTCACTGGAGGCTTAACCCTCCGCCGGGAGTTCTTC. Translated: CASATFTGGLTLRREFF.

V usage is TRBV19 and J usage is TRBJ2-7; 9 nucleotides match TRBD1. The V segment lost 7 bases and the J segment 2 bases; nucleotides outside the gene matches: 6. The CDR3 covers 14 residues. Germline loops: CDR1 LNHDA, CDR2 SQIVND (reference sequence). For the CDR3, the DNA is TGTGCCAGTAAGCTGACAGGGGGGGCCTACGAGCAGTACTTC. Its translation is CASKLTGGAYEQYF.

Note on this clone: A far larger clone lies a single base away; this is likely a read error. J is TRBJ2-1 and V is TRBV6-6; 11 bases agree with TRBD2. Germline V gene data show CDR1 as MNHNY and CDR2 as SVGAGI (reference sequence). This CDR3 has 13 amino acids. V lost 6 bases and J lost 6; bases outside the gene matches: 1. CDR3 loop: CASRGLAANEQFF. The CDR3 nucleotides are TGTGCCAGCAGGGGACTAGCGGCCAATGAGCAGTTCTTC.

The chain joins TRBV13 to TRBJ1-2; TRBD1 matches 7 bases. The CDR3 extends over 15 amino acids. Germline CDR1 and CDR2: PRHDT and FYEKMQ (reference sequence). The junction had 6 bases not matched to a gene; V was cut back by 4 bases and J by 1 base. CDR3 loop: CASSSQGVYNYGYTF. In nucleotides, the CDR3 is TGTGCCAGCAGCTCCCAGGGGGTCTATAACTATGGCTACACCTTC.

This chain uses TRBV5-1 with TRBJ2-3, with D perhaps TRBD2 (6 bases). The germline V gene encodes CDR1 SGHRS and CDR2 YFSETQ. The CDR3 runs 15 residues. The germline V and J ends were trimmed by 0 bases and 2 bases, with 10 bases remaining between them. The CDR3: CASSLASAYTDTQYF. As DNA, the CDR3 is TGCGCCAGCAGCTTGGCTAGCGCCTACACAGATACGCAGTATTTT.

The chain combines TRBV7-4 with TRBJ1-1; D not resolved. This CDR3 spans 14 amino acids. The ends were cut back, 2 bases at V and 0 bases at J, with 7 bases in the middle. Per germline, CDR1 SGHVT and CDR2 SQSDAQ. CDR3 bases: TGTGCCAGCAGCTTAAGAGGAATGAACACTGAAGCTTTCTTT. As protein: CASSLRGMNTEAFF.

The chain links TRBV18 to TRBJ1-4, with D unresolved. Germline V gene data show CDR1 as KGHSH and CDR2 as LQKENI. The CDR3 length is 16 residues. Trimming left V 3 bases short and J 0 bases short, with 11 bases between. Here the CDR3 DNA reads TGTGCCAGCTCACCGCCTGGTGTTGCAACTAATGAAAAACTGTTTTTT. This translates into CASSPPGVATNEKLFF.

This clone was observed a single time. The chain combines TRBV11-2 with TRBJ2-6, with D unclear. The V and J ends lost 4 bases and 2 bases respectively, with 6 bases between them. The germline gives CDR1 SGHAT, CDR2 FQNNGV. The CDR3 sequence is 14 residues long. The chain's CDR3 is CASSSPPGANVLTF. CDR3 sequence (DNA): TGTGCCAGCAGCTCCCCCCCTGGGGCCAACGTCCTGACTTTC.